Described below is a single T cell receptor beta chain sequence and its context. It lacks a known antigen. No base quality values were provided; no much bigger clone lies one nucleotide off. TCRbeta CDR3 regions were amplified from genomic DNA by means of the immunoSEQ Assay, a bias-controlled multiplex PCR. The study's own analysis went as follows. The number of nucleated cells in each sample was estimated from the amplification of reference gene primers within the assay. Sequence reads were collapsed and filtered to measure the absolute abundance of every unique TCRbeta CDR3 rearrangement. For each sample, productive Simpson clonality was calculated by taking the square root of Simpson's diversity index across productive rearrangements. TCRdb stores this immuneACCESS table with in-frame sequences only. Part of the clones is absent; in the studies checked, under half of the shortfall reflects unresolved V genes, and no reason is known for the rest. The DNA gave D and trimming, while V, J and clone size come from that table. The sample records approximately 330,000 clones, around 86% of which are singletons. Jointly, the top ten make up 4% to 5% of the sample.

CDR1 and CDR2 (DFQATT, SNEGSKA) derive from the germline V gene (reference sequence). V sheds 3 bases and J sheds 11 bases, leaving 16 bases between their ends. Reading from cysteine to phenylalanine, the CDR3 counts 13 amino acids. Just CDR3 DNA is preserved here, 39 bases in frame from base 1. This specimen comes from a study of blood T cell repertoires in COVID-19 (dated by TCRdb to 2019 to 2021). Regarding the research as a whole: Collaborator samples came from the United States, Italy and Spain and covered acute and convalescent phases of COVID-19. The material from the prospective study consisted of cDNA or gDNA derived from T cells, B-cell-depleted T cells, or PBMCs. Sample metadata almost always included a de-identified subject ID, COVID-19 status, age in years and sex. Samples were obtained from the ongoing ImmuneRACE study (first 160 participants) and from about 1,300 subjects provided by 6 global collaborators. The repertoires were released in a freely available public database meant as a resource for research on the immune response to SARS-CoV-2. HLA class I and class II types, where available, came from metadata supplied by the sample provider rather than from assay-based typing. Subjects who had been exposed to COVID-19, were actively infected with it, or had recovered from it provided the deeply sampled blood TCRbeta repertoires that made up the dataset.

Participants in the prospective study were enrolled through a virtual design, were aged about 18 to 90 years, and lived in approximately 25 United States geographic areas. In the prospective study, participants were assigned to cohorts based on the clinical history participants reported in a screening survey and a study questionnaire. Each participant in the prospective study had whole blood, serum and a nasopharyngeal or oropharyngeal swab collected by mobile phlebotomists. Participants in the prospective study had the option to provide additional blood draws and questionnaires over an approximately 2-month period. Blood samples from the prospective study were shipped frozen or at room temperature prior to DNA extraction. Points the paper makes about the study in general: How much clinical and demographic metadata was included differed by source and by participant, and the metadata was provided uncurated.

Sequenced: PBMCs or T cells enriched from blood (not recorded which). The clonotype comes from a woman aged 40 to 50 with acute COVID-19. Recombination joined TRBV20-1 with TRBJ1-4; the D gene is perhaps TRBD1, on 6 matching bases. Read as DNA, the sequence is TGCAGTGCTAGTCACGGACAGCTGGGGAAACTGTTTTTT. It specifies CSASHGQLGKLFF.